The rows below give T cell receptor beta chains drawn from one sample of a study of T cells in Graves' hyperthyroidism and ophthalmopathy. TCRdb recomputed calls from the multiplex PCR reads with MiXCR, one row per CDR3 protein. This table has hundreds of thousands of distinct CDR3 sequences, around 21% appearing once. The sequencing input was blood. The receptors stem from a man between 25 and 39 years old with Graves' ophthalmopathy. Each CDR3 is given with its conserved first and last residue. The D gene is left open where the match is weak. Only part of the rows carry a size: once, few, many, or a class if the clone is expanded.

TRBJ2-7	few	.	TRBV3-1	CASSTHSGVREQYF	TGTGCCAGCAGCACCCACTCGGGGGTGAGGGAGCAGTACTTC
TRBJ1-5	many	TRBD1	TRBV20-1	CSARPQGTGGQPQHF	TGCAGTGCTAGGCCCCAGGGGACAGGGGGTCAGCCCCAGCATTTT
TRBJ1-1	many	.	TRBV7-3	CASSPQGTGEAFF	TGTGCCAGCAGCCCTCAGGGGACGGGTGAAGCTTTCTTT
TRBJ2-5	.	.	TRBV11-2	CASSLDPGGGVETQYF	TGTGCCAGCAGCTTAGATCCCGGGGGCGGGGTAGAGACCCAGTACTTC
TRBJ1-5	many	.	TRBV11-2	CASSSDVSNQPQHF	TGTGCCAGCAGCAGCGACGTTAGCAATCAGCCCCAGCATTTT
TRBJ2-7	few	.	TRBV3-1	CASSHIGTFYEQYF	TGTGCCAGCAGCCATATAGGGACCTTCTACGAGCAGTACTTC
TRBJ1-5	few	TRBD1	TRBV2	CASSITGVQAGNQPQHF	TGTGCCAGCAGTATCACAGGGGTCCAGGCAGGCAATCAGCCCCAGCATTTT
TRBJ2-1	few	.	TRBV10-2	CAAADWKRNEQFF	TGCGCCGCAGCGGACTGGAAAAGGAATGAGCAGTTCTTC
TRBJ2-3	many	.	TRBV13	CASSSYRTVTDTQYF	TGTGCCAGCAGCTCCTATCGGACGGTCACAGATACGCAGTATTTT
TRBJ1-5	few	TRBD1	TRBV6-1	CASRGGTGGYSNQPQHF	TGTGCCAGCAGGGGAGGGACAGGGGGATATAGCAATCAGCCCCAGCATTTT
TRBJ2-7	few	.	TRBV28	CASSSPGGGYEQYF	TGTGCCAGCAGCAGTCCAGGGGGAGGCTACGAGCAGTACTTC